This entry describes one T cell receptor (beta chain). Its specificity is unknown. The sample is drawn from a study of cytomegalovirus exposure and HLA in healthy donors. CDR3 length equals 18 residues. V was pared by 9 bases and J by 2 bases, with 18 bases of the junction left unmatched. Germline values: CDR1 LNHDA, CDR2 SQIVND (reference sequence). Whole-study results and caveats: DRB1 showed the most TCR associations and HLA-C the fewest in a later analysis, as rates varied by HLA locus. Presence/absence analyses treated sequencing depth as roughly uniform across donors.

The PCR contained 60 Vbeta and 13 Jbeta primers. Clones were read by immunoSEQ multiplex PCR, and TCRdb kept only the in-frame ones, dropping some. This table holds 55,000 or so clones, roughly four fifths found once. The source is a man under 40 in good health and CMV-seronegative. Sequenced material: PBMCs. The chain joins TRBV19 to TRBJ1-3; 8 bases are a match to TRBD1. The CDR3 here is CASRGRRTGSKAGNTIYF. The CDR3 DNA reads TGTGCCAGCCGAGGAAGAAGGACAGGGAGTAAAGCTGGAAACACCATATATTTT.